Each of the 21 T cell receptor beta chains below was sequenced from the same sample in a study of cytomegalovirus exposure and HLA in healthy donors. The PCR employed 60 Vbeta primers together with 13 Jbeta primers. The repertoire was sequenced with immunoSEQ multiplex PCR; TCRdb's copy has only in-frame clones and lacks some. The sample holds approximately 190,000 clones; 80% are singletons and the top ten take 6.3%. Material: PBMCs. Receptors were obtained from a man aged 40-55 years in good health and CMV-seropositive.

The chain recombines TRBV18 with TRBJ1-6; tentative D call: TRBD1 (6 bases). Germline lookup yields CDR1 KGHSH and CDR2 LQKENI. This CDR3 is 13 amino acids long. V was trimmed by 6 bases and J by 6 bases, leaving 9 bases between them. Here the CDR3 reads CASSRGGNSPLHF. The CDR3 DNA sequence: TGTGCCAGCTCGAGAGGGGGTAATTCACCCCTCCACTTT.

This chain links TRBV28 with TRBJ2-3, with 12 bases fitting TRBD2. Germline CDR1 reads MDHEN; CDR2 reads SYDVKM. Losses at the gene ends were 6 bases for V and 8 bases for J; bases not matched to a gene: 9. The CDR3 consists of 15 residues. CDR3 DNA: TGTGCCAGCAGCCTACTAGCGGGGGGTGGTGGTACGCAGTATTTT. It specifies CASSLLAGGGGTQYF.

The V gene is TRBV4-1, the J gene TRBJ2-5, with D possibly matching TRBD1 (6 bases). The DNA end is a closer match to TRBJ2-7, so the J assignment may be wrong. The CDR3 has 16 amino acids. Germline-derived CDR1 and CDR2 are MGHRA and YSYEKL. The CDR3 DNA is TGCGCCAGCAGCCACCCCTCTCCAGGGGCCACCTACGAGCAGTACTTC. Amino acids: CASSHPSPGATYEQYF.

This clone was detected a few times. This chain connects TRBV21-1 to TRBJ2-1; TRBD1 is taken as the D call from the table, unchecked against the DNA. TRBV21-1 represents a pseudogene. The CDR3 totals 14 residues. The CDR3 loop reads CASSKEAGATGLLF. The CDR3 DNA reads as TGTGCCAGCAGCAAAGAGGCAGGCGCGACAGGGCTGCTCTTC.

The CDR3 region has the DNA TGTGCCACCAGCAGGCCCCCCTGGGCAGACAATGAGCAGTTCTTC. Translation: CATSRPPWADNEQFF. The chain couples TRBV15 to TRBJ2-1; D uncertain. Trimming pared 3 bases from V and 5 bases from J, leaving 14 bases between. This CDR3 spans 15 amino acids. Germline loops: CDR1 LNHNV, CDR2 YYDKDF (reference sequence). Full variable domain (outside the CDR3, taken from reference TRBV15 and TRBJ2-1): DAMVIQNPRYQVTQFGKPVTLSCSQTLNHNVMYWYQQKSSQAPKLLFHYYDKDFNNEADTPDNFQSRRPNTSFCFLDIRSPGLGDTAMYLCATSRPPWADNEQFFGPGTRLTVL.

This chain links TRBV7-9 with TRBJ2-1, with D tentatively TRBD2 (6 bases). Germline-derived CDR1 and CDR2 are SEHNR and FQNEAQ (reference sequence). The V and J ends lost 4 bases and 5 bases respectively, with 18 bases between them. This CDR3 is built from 16 residues. In nucleotides, the CDR3 is TGTGCCAGCAGCTCGGAGGGCAGTCCGAACCACAATGAGCAGTTCTTC. Protein sequence: CASSSEGSPNHNEQFF.

In its sample, this clone was seen a few times. This chain joins TRBV5-4 and TRBJ2-5; TRBD1 aligns across 7 bases. The CDR3 runs to 14 residues. Germline V gene data show CDR1 as SGHNT and CDR2 as YYREEE (reference sequence). V was clipped by 0 bases and J by 6 bases; unmatched bases: 5. The CDR3 loop is CASSLADREKTQYF. CDR3 DNA sequence: TGTGCCAGCAGCTTGGCCGACAGGGAGAAGACCCAGTACTTC. Based on the CDR3 plus reference TRBV5-4 and TRBJ2-5, the full variable domain is ETGVTQSPTHLIKTRGQQVTLRCSSQSGHNTVSWYQQALGQGPQFIFQYYREEENGRGNFPPRFSGLQFPNYSSELNVNALELDDSALYLCASSLADREKTQYFGPGTRLLVL.

The chain combines TRBV27 with TRBJ1-3; unclear D gene. The CDR3 contains 13 residues. V lost 5 bases, J lost 0 bases, and 5 bases lay in between. Germline CDR1 reads MNHEY; CDR2 reads SMNVEV (reference sequence). The CDR3 reads CASSLSSGNTIYF. CDR3 DNA: TGTGCCAGCAGTCTGAGCTCTGGAAACACCATATATTTT.

This clone came up a few times. J is TRBJ2-5 and V is TRBV4-3, with TRBD2 as a possible D gene (6 bases). The V end was cut by 4 bases, the J end by 2 bases, with 14 bases between. CDR3 length equals 15 residues. Germline CDR1 reads LGHNA; CDR2 reads YSLEER. CDR3 in amino acids: CASSPALGSQETQYF. In nucleotides, the CDR3 is TGCGCCAGCAGCCCGGCCCTCGGGAGTCAAGAGACCCAGTACTTC.

The chain combines TRBV7-2 with TRBJ1-2, with a tentative D call TRBD1 (5 bases). CDR3 length: 15 amino acids. In germline, CDR1 is SGHTA, CDR2 FQGNSA. The V gene lost 2 bases and the J gene lost 5 bases, with 15 bases spanning the gap. CDR3 residues: CASSLQGSLPYGYTF. For the CDR3, the DNA is TGTGCCAGCAGCTTACAGGGAAGTCTCCCTTATGGCTACACCTTC.

The chain couples TRBV6-5 to TRBJ2-7; 11 bases agree with TRBD1. The CDR3 has 15 residues. Germline V gives CDR1 MNHEY, CDR2 SVGAGI. V lost 6 bases, J lost 5 bases, and 9 bases stayed unmatched. Here the CDR3 DNA reads TGTGCCAGCAGACCAACCGGGACAGGGGGGAACGAGCAGTACTTC. This encodes CASRPTGTGGNEQYF.

The rearrangement links TRBV18 to TRBJ2-6; D perhaps matches TRBD2 (5 bases). V lost 0 bases, J lost 1 base, and 7 bases lay in between. Germline lookup yields CDR1 KGHSH and CDR2 LQKENI. CDR3 length equals 16 residues. The CDR3 reads CASSPPWRSGANVLTF. The CDR3 nucleotides are TGTGCCAGCTCACCACCGTGGAGGTCTGGGGCCAACGTCCTGACTTTC.

V is TRBV5-1 and J is TRBJ2-7, with 11 positions matching TRBD2. CDR3 size: 16 residues. Germline V gene sequence: CDR1 SGHRS, CDR2 YFSETQ. The V and J ends lost 3 bases and 1 base, in that order; junction bases with no gene match: 6. DNA for the CDR3: TGCGCCAGCAGCTGGATAGCGGGGGGGAAGTCCTACGAGCAGTACTTC. Protein product: CASSWIAGGKSYEQYF.

The V call is TRBV7-6, the J call TRBJ2-7; D perhaps matches TRBD2 (5 bases). Trimming left V 1 base short and J 0 bases short, with 7 bases between. The V gene's germline CDR1 is SGHVS and CDR2 FNYEAQ. The CDR3 is 14 amino acids. This CDR3 reads CASSLGAVSYEQYF. DNA for the CDR3: TGTGCCAGCAGCTTAGGAGCGGTCTCCTACGAGCAGTACTTC.

The chain carries TRBV7-2 and TRBJ2-7; a weak D match, TRBD2 (6 bases). The CDR3 totals 15 residues. From germline, CDR1 is SGHTA and CDR2 FQGNSA. V was trimmed by 6 bases and J by 2 bases, leaving 17 bases between them. For the CDR3, the DNA is TGTGCCAGCAGTCGAAACCAGGGAGGACCCTACGAGCAGTACTTC. It encodes CASSRNQGGPYEQYF.

V is TRBV7-2 and J is TRBJ2-3, with D maybe TRBD1 (6 bases). The CDR3 has 14 residues. Germline loops: CDR1 SGHTA, CDR2 FQGNSA. Between the trimmed V and J ends, which lost 5 bases and 2 bases, there was a span of 11 bases. The CDR3 bases are TGTGCCAGCAGCCCGGACAGCTCCACAGATACGCAGTATTTT. Amino acids: CASSPDSSTDTQYF.

This chain connects TRBV7-3 to TRBJ2-3; maybe TRBD2 (6 bases). The CDR3 spans 11 residues. Germline assignment: CDR1 SGHTA and CDR2 FQGTGA. The germline V and J ends were trimmed by 6 bases and 6 bases, with 7 bases remaining between them. The CDR3 loop is CASSRGDTQYF. Here the CDR3 DNA reads TGTGCCAGCAGTCGGGGGGATACGCAGTATTTT. Full variable domain (outside the CDR3, taken from reference TRBV7-3 and TRBJ2-3): GAGVSQTPSNKVTEKGKYVELRCDPISGHTALYWYRQSLGQGPEFLIYFQGTGAADDSGLPNDRFFAVRPEGSVSTLKIQRTERGDSAVYLCASSRGDTQYFGPGTRLTVL.

The chain couples TRBV4-3 to TRBJ1-2; TRBD1 aligns across 8 bases. Trimming cost V 0 bases and J 4 bases; bases outside gene matches: 1. The length of the CDR3 is 14 residues. CDR1 is LGHNA, CDR2 YSLEER, per germline. In DNA, the CDR3 is TGCGCCAGCAGCCAAGACAGGGGGCTCTATGGCTACACCTTC. Protein: CASSQDRGLYGYTF.

The chain couples TRBV30 to TRBJ2-2, with 9 bases lining up with TRBD2. Germline V gene sequence: CDR1 GTSNPN, CDR2 SVGIG (reference sequence). CDR3 length: 16 amino acids. J gave up 4 bases and V 0 bases, and 6 bases lay outside the gene matches. The CDR3 nucleotides are TGTGCCTGGAGTGTACAGCGGGGGGCGGGCACCGGGGAGCTGTTTTTT. Residues: CAWSVQRGAGTGELFF.

The chain recombines TRBV6-5 with TRBJ1-2, with D possibly being TRBD1 (5 bases). The CDR3 extends over 13 amino acids. Germline V gives CDR1 MNHEY, CDR2 SVGAGI. Trimming stripped 6 bases from V and 7 bases from J, with 15 bases between. The CDR3 is CASRLDTGVGYTF. CDR3 DNA: TGTGCCAGCAGACTGGACACTGGGGTTGGCTACACCTTC.

This clone appeared a single time. The genes are TRBV7-6 and TRBJ2-7; TRBD1 matches at 8 bases. The CDR3 extends over 17 amino acids. Germline V gene data show CDR1 as SGHVS and CDR2 as FNYEAQ. Unmatched junction bases numbered 14, after V lost 5 bases and J lost 2 bases. The CDR3 bases are TGTGCCAGCAGCCCAAACTCCAAGGCGGGACAGGCCTACGAGCAGTACTTC. This encodes CASSPNSKAGQAYEQYF.